This entry lists 27 T cell receptor beta chains sequenced from one sample in a study of molecular identifiers for immune sequencing clone quantification. Via MiXCR, TCRdb re-called the PCR reads, giving one row per CDR3 protein. There are approximately 670,000 distinct CDR3 sequences in the sample; around 20% occur only once, and 0.85% lies in the top ten. Sequenced input: naive CD8+ T cells from blood, with Jurkat cell RNA spiked in. Indicated subset: FACS-sorted CD8+CD4-CCR7+CD45RA+ naive T cells. All receptors derive from a human donor in good health. Some libraries in this study had Jurkat cell RNA spiked in.

There are many counts of this clonotype. CDR3 coding DNA: TGTGCCAGCAGCCCACCCAGGCCAGTGGCAGTAGTGAACACTGAAGCTTTCTTT. Amino acids: CASSPPRPVAVVNTEAFF. V and J are TRBV5-6 and TRBJ1-1; D remains ambiguous. The CDR3 runs to 18 residues. Germline V gene lookup returns CDR1 SGHDT and CDR2 YYEEEE. V lost 4 bases and J lost 0, with 22 bases in between.

This clonotype was detected many times. Here the CDR3 reads CASSIGDTTEAFF. The DNA for the CDR3 is TGTGCCAGTAGTATAGGAGACACCACTGAAGCTTTCTTT. The chain joins TRBV19 to TRBJ1-1; the D is unclear. Germline V gene sequence: CDR1 LNHDA, CDR2 SQIVND (reference sequence). V gave up 1 base and J gave up 4 bases, with 7 bases separating them. This CDR3 has 13 amino acids.

The table lists this clonotype with many counts. V is TRBV7-2 and J is TRBJ1-5; D is undetermined. V lost 1 base, J lost 2 bases, and 12 bases lay in between. Per germline, CDR1 SGHTA and CDR2 FQGNSA. The CDR3 runs to 16 residues. CDR3 loop: CASSLVSGEGNQPQHF. The DNA for the CDR3 is TGTGCCAGCAGCTTAGTCAGTGGGGAGGGCAATCAGCCCCAGCATTTT.

In its sample, this clonotype was seen once. Being one base from a much bigger clone, this may be a read error. This CDR3 is missing its conserved last phenylalanine or tryptophan, likely due to a read error. The CDR3 loop is CASSDPTSLYEQYS. In nucleotides, the CDR3 is TGTGCCAGCAGTGACCCGACAAGTCTCTACGAGCAGTACTCC. The chain combines TRBV6-6 with TRBJ2-7; D is undetermined. CDR3 length: 14 residues. CDR1 is MNHNY and CDR2 is SVGAGI in the germline V gene (reference sequence). Between the trimmed V and J ends, which lost 5 bases and 3 bases, there was a span of 14 bases.

The rearrangement links TRBV6-5 to TRBJ1-5; 9 positions agree with TRBD1. The CDR3 is 15 residues long. CDR1 and CDR2 from the germline V gene are MNHEY and SVGAGI. V lost 5 bases and J lost 6; bases outside the gene matches: 8. The chain's CDR3 is CASSMGGQGGQPQHF. CDR3 nucleotide sequence: TGTGCCAGCAGTATGGGGGGACAGGGTGGTCAGCCCCAGCATTTT.

This clonotype showed up many times. The chain links TRBV7-2 to TRBJ1-2, with 8 nucleotides matching TRBD1. From germline, CDR1 is SGHTA and CDR2 FQGNSA. The CDR3 length is 17 residues. J lost 4 bases, V lost 5 bases, and 15 bases had no gene match. The CDR3 sequence: CASSLQGVTMVAYGYTF. The CDR3 nucleotides are TGTGCCAGCAGCCTACAGGGGGTCACTATGGTCGCCTATGGCTACACCTTC.

This clonotype was observed a few times. The CDR3 coding sequence is TGTGCCAGCAGCTTATTCGGGACTAGCGGGGGGGTTCCTGAGCAGTTCTTC. Protein product: CASSLFGTSGGVPEQFF. The chain has TRBV11-2 and TRBJ2-1, with 16 bases fitting TRBD2. The junction had 7 bases not matched to a gene; V was cut back by 2 bases and J by 9 bases. The V gene's germline CDR1 is SGHAT and CDR2 FQNNGV. The CDR3 loop spans 17 amino acids.

V usage is TRBV3-1 and J usage is TRBJ2-1; a weak D match, TRBD2 (6 bases). The CDR3 is 13 amino acids. Germline-derived CDR1 and CDR2 are LGHDT and YNNKEL (reference sequence). V was shortened by 3 bases and J by 9 bases, with 12 bases between the two germline ends. The CDR3 reads CASSHPRDSEQFF. The CDR3 nucleotides are TGTGCCAGCAGCCATCCACGGGACTCTGAGCAGTTCTTC.

Points on this clonotype: A much larger clone differs from this one at a single base, so this may be a read error. The conserved phenylalanine or tryptophan is not found at the CDR3 terminus, so this likely reflects a read error. The rearrangement links TRBV29-1 to TRBJ2-2, with D hard to call. Germline CDR1 reads SQVTM; CDR2 reads ANQGSEA. V gave up 5 bases and J gave up 0 bases, with 7 bases separating them. The CDR3 contains 13 residues. For the CDR3, the DNA is TGCAGCGTTTTTGCCTCGAACACCGGGGAGCTGTTTTCT. It specifies CSVFASNTGELFS.

As concerns this clonotype: Since a much larger clone is just one base distant, this may be a read error. This chain links TRBV13 with TRBJ2-7, with D unclear. V was clipped by 8 bases and J by 4 bases, with 21 bases between them. CDR3 size: 15 residues. Germline CDR1 reads PRHDT; CDR2 reads FYEKMQ (reference sequence). CDR3 DNA: TGTGCCAGCGGCTCCGGGCAGGCGGCATGGTACGAGCAGTACTTC. Translated, it gives CASGSGQAAWYEQYF. The variable domain in full, completed from reference TRBV13 and TRBJ2-7, reads AAGVIQSPRHLIKEKRETATLKCYPIPRHDTVYWYQQGPGQDPQFLISFYEKMQSDKGSIPDRFSAQQFSDYHSELNMSSLELGDSALYFCASGSGQAAWYEQYFGPGTRLTVT.

A word on this clonotype: This may stem from a read error, because a much larger clone lies one nucleotide away. The chain recombines TRBV7-9 with TRBJ1-2; a weak D match, TRBD1 (5 bases). The germline V gene has CDR1 SEHNR and CDR2 FQNEAQ (reference sequence). V lost 8 bases, J lost 4 bases, and 20 bases lay in between. There are 15 residues in the CDR3. The CDR3 DNA reads as TGTGCCAGCGCCCCACGCCAGGGATCCCGCTATGGCTACACCTTC. Its protein product is CASAPRQGSRYGYTF.

As for this clonotype: A read error may explain this, as a much larger clone is one base away. V gene TRBV7-3 combines with J gene TRBJ1-1; 10 bases line up with TRBD1. CDR3 length equals 17 residues. Germline-derived CDR1 and CDR2 are SGHTA and FQGTGA. The CDR3 is CANSPKDRGSFSPEAFF. CDR3 DNA sequence: TGTGCCAACAGCCCCAAGGACAGGGGGTCGTTTTCGCCTGAAGCTTTCTTT.

This clonotype appeared a few times. This chain joins TRBV6-5 and TRBJ1-2; D unresolved. Trimming cost V 5 bases and J 7 bases, with 14 bases left between them. The CDR3 consists of 13 residues. Germline loops: CDR1 MNHEY, CDR2 SVGAGI. The CDR3 coding sequence is TGTGCCAGCAGTACGATAGACGGTGGTGGCTACACCTTC. As protein: CASSTIDGGGYTF.

At least ten counts were recorded for this clonotype. V is TRBV27 and J is TRBJ1-1; TRBD1 is a possible D gene (6 bases). Germline lookup yields CDR1 MNHEY and CDR2 SMNVEV (reference sequence). CDR3 size: 13 residues. Trimming stripped 6 bases from V and 6 bases from J, with 14 bases between. This CDR3 reads CASRLQGRAEAFF. DNA of the CDR3: TGTGCCAGCAGATTACAGGGTAGGGCTGAAGCTTTCTTT.

The sample holds many counts of this clonotype. J is TRBJ2-7 and V is TRBV19, with TRBD2 matching over 8 bases. This CDR3 contains 16 residues. Germline values: CDR1 LNHDA, CDR2 SQIVND (reference sequence). With 5 bases clipped from V and 0 bases from J, the junction kept 9 bases outside the gene matches. The CDR3 protein is CASSVASGWSSYEQYF. Written as DNA, the CDR3 is TGTGCCAGTAGTGTCGCTAGCGGGTGGAGCTCCTACGAGCAGTACTTC.

This clonotype was seen a handful of times. The chain joins TRBV30 to TRBJ2-7, with TRBD1 matching 11 bases. Germline values: CDR1 GTSNPN, CDR2 SVGIG (reference sequence). Trimming took 1 base from V and 3 from J; bases not matched to a gene: 11. The CDR3 loop spans 17 amino acids. The CDR3, as DNA: TGTGCCTGGAGTGCAATCGGACAGGGGGCTTCGGACTACGAGCAGTACTTC. Translating gives CAWSAIGQGASDYEQYF.

A few counts support this clonotype. The V and J genes are TRBV11-2 and TRBJ2-5, with D perhaps matching TRBD2 (5 bases). The CDR3 runs 21 residues. With 3 bases removed from V and 7 bases from J, the gap between germline ends came to 36 bases. The germline gives CDR1 SGHAT, CDR2 FQNNGV. The CDR3 loop is CASSFDYYQEFTPLSLGTQYF. CDR3 DNA sequence: TGTGCCAGCAGCTTCGACTATTACCAAGAGTTTACTCCCCTCTCGTTAGGGACCCAGTACTTC. Supplemented by reference TRBV11-2 and TRBJ2-5, the full variable domain reads EAGVAQSPRYKIIEKRQSVAFWCNPISGHATLYWYQQILGQGPKLLIQFQNNGVVDDSQLPKDRFSAERLKGVDSTLKIQPAKLEDSAVYLCASSFDYYQEFTPLSLGTQYFGPGTRLLVL.

In regard to this clonotype: A much larger clone lies one base from this, so it may be a read error. V usage is TRBV7-9 and J usage is TRBJ2-5; D is unresolved. The CDR3 has 14 amino acids. Germline V CDR1 and CDR2: SEHNR, FQNEAQ (reference sequence). The CDR3 DNA follows: TGTGCCAGCAGCTTTCTGGAAGGCTTGGAGATCCAGTACTTC. This translates into CASSFLEGLEIQYF.

This clonotype has ten or more counts. The V gene is TRBV5-5, the J gene TRBJ2-6; D unclear. CDR3 length: 14 amino acids. CDR1 and CDR2 from the germline V gene are SGHKS and YYEKEE (reference sequence). With 0 bases removed from V and 8 bases from J, the gap between germline ends came to 9 bases. The CDR3 DNA reads as TGTGCCAGCAGCTTGGACAGCCCAACCAACGTCCTGACTTTC. Residues: CASSLDSPTNVLTF.

The chain links TRBV5-6 to TRBJ1-6; D is undetermined. Per the germline V gene, CDR1 is SGHDT and CDR2 is YYEEEE. The CDR3 runs 12 residues. V was shortened by 3 bases and J by 14 bases, with 12 bases between the two germline ends. This chain's CDR3 is CASSSIFSSLHF. CDR3 nucleotides: TGTGCCAGCAGCTCGATATTTTCTTCCCTCCACTTT.

This clonotype appeared many times. CDR3 bases: TGCGCCAGCAGCTTCGCGGGGGAAGAGACCCAGTACTTC. Protein: CASSFAGEETQYF. The chain couples TRBV5-1 to TRBJ2-5; 7 positions match TRBD2. Germline CDR1 and CDR2: SGHRS and YFSETQ. CDR3 length: 13 amino acids. Trimming cost V 2 bases and J 3 bases; bases outside gene matches: 1.

Ten or more counts support this clonotype. The chain combines TRBV20-1 with TRBJ2-7; TRBD2 is a possible D gene (7 bases). The CDR3 has 15 amino acids. V was cut by 1 base and J by 3 bases, with 16 bases left in between. CDR1 is DFQATT and CDR2 is SNEGSKA in the germline V gene (reference sequence). The CDR3 nucleotides read TGCAGTGCTAGAGCCAAAGGGGGGGCGTTCTACGAGCAGTACTTC. As protein: CSARAKGGAFYEQYF.

Ten or more counts support this clonotype. This sequence joins TRBV11-2 and TRBJ2-5, with D tentatively TRBD2 (5 bases). Germline V CDR1 and CDR2: SGHAT, FQNNGV. The CDR3 contains 15 residues. The V end lost 3 bases, the J end lost 2 bases, and 13 bases lay between the germline ends. In DNA form, the CDR3 reads TGTGCCAGCAGCTTGGAGGCTCTCACTCAAGAGACCCAGTACTTC. This sequence encodes CASSLEALTQETQYF.

This clonotype was observed at least ten times. This chain links TRBV7-9 with TRBJ2-7, with a weak D call TRBD1 (6 bases). Between the trimmed V and J ends, which lost 7 bases and 6 bases, there was a span of 19 bases. Germline V CDR1 and CDR2: SEHNR, FQNEAQ (reference sequence). The CDR3 is 14 amino acids. The CDR3 spells CASTHREVPPEQYF. The CDR3 DNA is TGTGCCAGCACCCACAGGGAAGTTCCCCCCGAGCAGTACTTC.

In this sample, this clonotype turned up many times. The chain employs TRBV7-9 and TRBJ2-5, with TRBD1 identical over 7 bases. Trimming removed 4 bases from V and 0 bases from J; junction bases left unmatched: 8. Looked up from germline, CDR1 is SEHNR and CDR2 is FQNEAQ (reference sequence). This CDR3 has 16 residues. CDR3 bases: TGTGCCAGCAGCTCGGGACAGCCTCCTTACCAAGAGACCCAGTACTTC. Its translation: CASSSGQPPYQETQYF.

The chain uses TRBV30 and TRBJ2-5; 11 nucleotides align to TRBD2. V dropped 1 base and J dropped 0; count of bases not matched to a gene: 4. The CDR3 is 16 residues long. Germline V CDR1 and CDR2: GTSNPN, SVGIG (reference sequence). As DNA, the CDR3 is TGTGCCTGGAGTGGACTAGCGGGGATATACCAAGAGACCCAGTACTTC. Translation: CAWSGLAGIYQETQYF.

This clonotype was seen just once. Just one base apart from a much larger clone, this may be a read error. J is TRBJ2-5 and V is TRBV27, with TRBD2 as a possible D gene (7 bases). Trimming took 4 bases from V and 13 from J, leaving 28 bases between them. CDR1 is MNHEY and CDR2 is SMNVEV in the germline V gene (reference sequence). The CDR3 sequence is 16 residues long. The CDR3 nucleotides read TGTGCCAGCAGTTGGGGGGGGGGGCCATCCCCAGTGGCCCTGTACTTC. It is translated as CASSWGGGPSPVALYF.